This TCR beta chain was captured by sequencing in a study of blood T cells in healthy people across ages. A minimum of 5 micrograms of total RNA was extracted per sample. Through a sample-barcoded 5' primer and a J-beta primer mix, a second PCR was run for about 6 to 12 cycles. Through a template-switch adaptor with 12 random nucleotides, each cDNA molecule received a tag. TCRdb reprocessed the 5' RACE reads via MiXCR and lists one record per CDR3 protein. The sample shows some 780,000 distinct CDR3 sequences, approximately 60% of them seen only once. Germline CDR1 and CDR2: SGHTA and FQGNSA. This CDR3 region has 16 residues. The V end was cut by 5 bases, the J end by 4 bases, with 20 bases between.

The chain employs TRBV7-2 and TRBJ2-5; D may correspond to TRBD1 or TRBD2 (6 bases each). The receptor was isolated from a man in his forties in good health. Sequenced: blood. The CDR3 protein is CASSARGPKLRETQYF. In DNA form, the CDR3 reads TGTGCCAGCAGCGCCCGGGGGCCCAAACTCAGAGAGACCCAGTACTTC.